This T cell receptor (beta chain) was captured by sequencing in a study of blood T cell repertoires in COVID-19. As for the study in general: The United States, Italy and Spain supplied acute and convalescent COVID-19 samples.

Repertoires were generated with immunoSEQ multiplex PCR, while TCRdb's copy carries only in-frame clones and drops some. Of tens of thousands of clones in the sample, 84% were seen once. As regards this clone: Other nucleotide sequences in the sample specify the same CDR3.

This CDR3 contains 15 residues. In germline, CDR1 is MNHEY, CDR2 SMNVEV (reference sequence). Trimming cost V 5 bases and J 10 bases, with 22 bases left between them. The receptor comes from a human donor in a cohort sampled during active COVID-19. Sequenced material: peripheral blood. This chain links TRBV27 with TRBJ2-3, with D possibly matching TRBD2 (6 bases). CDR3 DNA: TGTGCCAGCAGTACATCGCCGGGACTGATTACGGCGCAGTATTTT. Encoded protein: CASSTSPGLITAQYF.